Following are 20 T cell receptor beta chains from one sample sequenced in a study of regulatory and conventional T cells in RAG deficiency. Blood CD4+ CD25-high CD127-low regulatory T cells supplied the genomic DNA template. The method was immunoSEQ multiplex PCR; TCRdb's version includes in-frame clones alone and lacks a portion of them. The top ten clones hold approximately 0.82% of a sample with some 28,000 clones, just over 90% of them seen once. This sample also belongs to another study, concerning regulatory T cells. As reported in that work: Amplification used 52 TRBV primers and 13 TRBJ primers.

Specimen: Tregs sorted from blood. Every receptor here comes from a human donor in good health.

Of note for this clone: This CDR3 is also generated by other DNA sequences in the sample. V and J are TRBV9 and TRBJ2-3; 7 bases are shared with TRBD2. Germline loops: CDR1 SGDLS, CDR2 YYNGEE. There are 14 residues in the CDR3. V shed 2 bases and J 1 base; nucleotides not matched to a gene: 1. Here the CDR3 reads CASSVGLGTDTQYF. The CDR3 nucleotides are TGTGCCAGCAGCGTTGGACTAGGCACAGATACGCAGTATTTT.

The chain joins TRBV6-1 to TRBJ1-5; D gene uncertain. Germline V gene lookup returns CDR1 MNHNS and CDR2 SASEGT. The CDR3 totals 12 residues. Trimming shortened V by 5 bases and J by 7 bases, and 9 bases separated the two germline ends. The CDR3 reads CASSPVPQPQHF. CDR3 DNA sequence: TGTGCCAGCAGTCCCGTCCCCCAGCCCCAGCATTTT.

The V and J genes are TRBV27 and TRBJ2-7; a weak D match, TRBD2 (7 bases). The CDR3 runs to 14 residues. Trimming took off 7 bases at V and 2 bases at J, with 15 bases between the two ends. Germline loops: CDR1 MNHEY, CDR2 SMNVEV (reference sequence). CDR3 in amino acids: CASKRAGATYEQYF. CDR3 DNA sequence: TGTGCCAGCAAGCGGGCGGGGGCCACCTACGAGCAGTACTTC.

The chain carries TRBV6-6 and TRBJ2-1; D is undetermined. The V end was cut by 2 bases, the J end by 13 bases, with 12 bases between. Germline CDR1 MNHNY, CDR2 SVGAGI (reference sequence). The CDR3 extends over 12 amino acids. In DNA, the CDR3 is TGTGCCAGCAGTTACCCGTCGCCTACTCAGTTCTTC. Amino acid sequence: CASSYPSPTQFF.

V gene TRBV19 combines with J gene TRBJ1-5; TRBD1 matches at 8 bases. Germline loops: CDR1 LNHDA, CDR2 SQIVND (reference sequence). V lost 1 base, J lost 3 bases, and 5 bases stayed unmatched. The CDR3 is made up of 16 amino acids. CDR3 protein: CASSIVRTGPNQPQHF. The CDR3, as DNA: TGTGCCAGTAGTATAGTTCGGACAGGGCCCAATCAGCCCCAGCATTTT.

This clone showed up just a few times. The chain couples TRBV9 to TRBJ1-1, with 8 bases identical to TRBD1. The CDR3 length is 15 residues. Germline V CDR1 and CDR2: SGDLS, YYNGEE. V was clipped by 2 bases and J by 4 bases; unmatched bases: 7. CDR3 coding DNA: TGTGCCAGCAGCGTGGGGCAGGGGGCGGCCACTGAAGCTTTCTTT. Encoded protein: CASSVGQGAATEAFF.

The chain is built from TRBV28 and TRBJ1-4, with TRBD1 identical over 8 bases. The CDR3 has 15 amino acids. The ends lost 2 bases at V and 3 bases at J; junction bases unmatched: 2. Germline CDR1 is MDHEN and CDR2 is SYDVKM. Here the CDR3 reads CASSLQGASNEKLFF. CDR3 bases: TGTGCCAGCAGTTTACAGGGGGCGTCTAATGAAAAACTGTTTTTT.

The chain combines TRBV30 with TRBJ2-7, with 9 bases aligning to TRBD1. The CDR3 totals 16 residues. V was pared by 5 bases and J by 2 bases, with 13 bases of the junction left unmatched. Germline V gives CDR1 GTSNPN, CDR2 SVGIG (reference sequence). The CDR3 reads CAWSGTGSGVAYEQYF. The DNA of the CDR3 is TGTGCCTGGTCGGGGACAGGGTCAGGTGTTGCCTACGAGCAGTACTTC.

The genes are TRBV28 and TRBJ2-5; 8 bases line up with TRBD1. Looked up from germline, CDR1 is MDHEN and CDR2 is SYDVKM. The CDR3 runs to 14 residues. V gave up 2 bases and J gave up 5 bases; unmatched junction bases: 4. In DNA, the CDR3 is TGTGCCAGCAGTTTACCCAGGGGGCCGGAGACCCAGTACTTC. This gives the protein CASSLPRGPETQYF.

The V gene is TRBV9, the J gene TRBJ2-5; 13 nucleotides align to TRBD2. Trimming took 0 bases from V and 2 from J; bases not matched to a gene: 4. The V gene's germline CDR1 is SGDLS and CDR2 YYNGEE. The CDR3 totals 17 residues. CDR3 region: CASSVGRLAGGQETQYF. CDR3 DNA: TGTGCCAGCAGCGTAGGCCGACTAGCGGGGGGACAAGAGACCCAGTACTTC.

The rearrangement uses TRBV7-9 and TRBJ1-1; 7 bases fit TRBD1. In germline, CDR1 is SEHNR, CDR2 FQNEAQ (reference sequence). V gave up 2 bases and J gave up 0 bases; unmatched junction bases: 9. The CDR3 covers 17 residues. CDR3: CASSLPTLGTVNTEAFF. CDR3 nucleotide sequence: TGTGCCAGCAGCTTACCGACCCTCGGGACAGTGAACACTGAAGCTTTCTTT.

This clone was found once. The chain recombines TRBV10-2 with TRBJ1-3; D ambiguous. V lost 3 bases and J lost 0, with 12 bases in between. Germline V CDR1 and CDR2: WSHSY, SAAADI. The CDR3 length is 16 residues. CDR3 DNA: TGCGCCAGCAGTGATGGTAGGGCAAGCTCTGGAAACACCATATATTTT. Its translation: CASSDGRASSGNTIYF.

The CDR3 spells CASSQGLAGETQYF. For the CDR3, the DNA is TGTGCCAGCAGCCAGGGACTAGCGGGCGAGACCCAGTACTTC. The chain couples TRBV11-3 to TRBJ2-5, with 12 bases matching TRBD2. CDR3 length equals 14 residues. The germline V gene has CDR1 SGHNT and CDR2 YENEEA. V trimming: 5 bases; J trimming: 5 bases; junction bases outside the gene matches: 3. The variable domain in full, completed from reference TRBV11-3 and TRBJ2-5, reads EAGVVQSPRYKIIEKKQPVAFWCNPISGHNTLYWYLQNLGQGPELLIRYENEEAVDDSQLPKDRFSAERLKGVDSTLKIQPAELGDSAVYLCASSQGLAGETQYFGPGTRLLVL.

The V gene is TRBV27, the J gene TRBJ2-5, with TRBD1 identical over 11 bases. The length of the CDR3 is 15 residues. Germline-derived CDR1 and CDR2 are MNHEY and SMNVEV (reference sequence). V lost 7 bases and J lost 1; bases outside the gene matches: 5. The chain's CDR3 is CASIRTGGLQETQYF. The DNA of the CDR3 is TGTGCCAGCATCCGGACAGGGGGCCTCCAAGAGACCCAGTACTTC.

As concerns this clone: An end of the junction does not agree with germline; a read error may underlie this. This same CDR3 is encoded by further DNA sequences in the sample. This rearrangement joins TRBV4-1 to TRBJ2-7; 10 nucleotides agree with TRBD1. The CDR3 runs 15 residues. Germline lookup yields CDR1 MGHRA and CDR2 YSYEKL. The CDR3 sequence is CASSQDLDRGREQYF. In DNA form, the CDR3 reads TGCGCCAGTAGCCAAGATCTCGACAGGGGGCGGGAGCAGTACTTC.

This clone has just a few counts. The chain employs TRBV6-6 and TRBJ2-1, with 8 bases lining up with TRBD2. This CDR3 region has 16 residues. Germline V gene lookup returns CDR1 MNHNY and CDR2 SVGAGI (reference sequence). Unmatched junction bases numbered 10, after V lost 3 bases and J lost 6 bases. Written as DNA, the CDR3 is TGTGCCAGCAGTTATCCGGGGGGGCGAAGGAGCAATGAGCAGTTCTTC. Translating gives CASSYPGGRRSNEQFF.

J is TRBJ2-4 and V is TRBV18; the match to TRBD2 covers 9 bases. V was pared by 6 bases and J by 6 bases, with 9 bases of the junction left unmatched. Germline-derived CDR1 and CDR2 are KGHSH and LQKENI. The CDR3 has 15 amino acids. CDR3 sequence reads: CASSGGRGPSNIQYF. In DNA, the CDR3 is TGTGCCAGCTCCGGCGGGAGGGGTCCTTCAAACATTCAGTACTTC.

This clone is categorized as medium-sized. The chain couples TRBV6-5 to TRBJ1-6; no definite D call. CDR3 size: 14 residues. Germline V gene lookup returns CDR1 MNHEY and CDR2 SVGAGI. V lost 2 bases and J lost 10, with 12 bases in between. CDR3 sequence: CASSYRGPSSPLHF. As DNA, the CDR3 is TGTGCCAGCAGTTACAGAGGCCCGAGCTCACCCCTCCACTTT.

The chain employs TRBV6-5 and TRBJ1-3; D not resolved. Germline V CDR1 and CDR2: MNHEY, SVGAGI. V was pared by 9 bases and J by 2 bases, with 8 bases between. This CDR3 is built from 12 residues. The CDR3 region has the DNA TGTGCCAGTGGAGGGACTGGAAACACCATATATTTT. It translates to CASGGTGNTIYF.

V usage is TRBV18 and J usage is TRBJ2-7; D remains ambiguous. CDR1 is KGHSH, CDR2 LQKENI, per germline. CDR3 length: 11 residues. Trimming took 3 bases from V and 10 from J, leaving 10 bases between them. The CDR3 bases are TGTGCCAGCTCACCCCAGGTTGGTCAGTACTTC. This codes for CASSPQVGQYF.